Below, 6 T cell receptor beta chains from the same sample are listed, as sequenced in a study of low-dose radiotherapy and immunotherapy resistance in tumors. Primers used for first-strand cDNA, a TRAV- and TRBV-specific set, covered both alpha and beta chains. TCRs were put through 20 PCR cycles of amplification with Phusion. A constant-region primer and the V-primer adapter served as the primer pair. Each CDR3 protein gets one entry after TCRdb re-called the reads with MiXCR. The sample has 39,000 or so distinct CDR3 sequences; roughly 20% are singletons. Time point in this sample: after trial treatment. Treatment here: LDRT plus nivolumab, ipilimumab, low-dose cyclophosphamide and aspirin (RACIN trial). The sample was PBMCs, taken after low-dose radiotherapy plus immunotherapy. Every receptor here comes from a female donor with ovarian cancer.

This clonotype was seen a handful of times. The gene calls are TRBV21-1 and TRBJ2-7. TRBV21-1 is labeled a pseudogene. This CDR3 comprises 9 residues. The CDR3 bases are TGTGCCAGAGGCTACGAGCAGTACTTC. This sequence encodes CARGYEQYF.

Concerning this clonotype: The CDR3 carries no conserved terminal phenylalanine or tryptophan, so it likely arises from a read error. The limits of the CDR3 on the DNA are not certain, so only TCRdb's listed CDR3 is given. V and J are TRBV9 and TRBJ2-7; TRBD2 is the table's D call and was not checked against the DNA. The CDR3 numbers 9 amino acids, ends counted. CDR1 is SGDLS, CDR2 YYNGEE, per germline. Here the CDR3 reads CASSVGEAG.

This clonotype was detected ten times or more. The chain carries TRBV20-1 and TRBJ2-2; 8 bases are a match to TRBD2. CDR1 and CDR2 from the germline V gene are DFQATT and SNEGSKA (reference sequence). J gave up 2 bases and V 6 bases, and 8 bases lay outside the gene matches. The CDR3 sequence is 15 residues long. The CDR3 reads CSAPSSGRNTGELFF. The CDR3 region has the DNA TGCAGTGCCCCCTCCAGCGGGAGAAACACCGGGGAGCTGTTTTTT.

This clonotype was recorded at least ten times. The chain joins TRBV5-1 to TRBJ2-3; tentatively, D is TRBD2 (6 bases). The germline V gene has CDR1 SGHRS and CDR2 YFSETQ. Trimming removed 0 bases from V and 0 bases from J, with 20 bases in between. The CDR3 is 19 amino acids. The CDR3 coding sequence is TGCGCCAGCAGCTTGGGGGCAGTAACGGGAGCATCTAGCACAGATACGCAGTATTTT. This codes for CASSLGAVTGASSTDTQYF.

The chain uses TRBV4-3 and TRBJ1-1, with a possible D match to TRBD1 (6 bases). Germline lookup yields CDR1 LGHNA and CDR2 YSLEER. The CDR3 extends over 18 amino acids. Trimming pared 4 bases from V and 0 bases from J, leaving 21 bases between. The CDR3, as DNA: TGCGCCAGCAGCCGAGAGGGAAGAGGGGGGGGGATGAACACTGAAGCTTTCTTT. This translates into CASSREGRGGGMNTEAFF.

This clonotype has a count of ten or more. V and J are TRBV10-3 and TRBJ1-2; perhaps TRBD1 as D (6 bases). From germline, CDR1 is ENHRY and CDR2 SYGVKD. The CDR3 has 13 amino acids. Trimming left V 7 bases short and J 6 bases short, with 15 bases between. The CDR3 reads CAITGGRRDGYTF. The CDR3, as DNA: TGTGCCATCACCGGGGGGCGAAGGGATGGCTACACCTTC.